Included here is one T cell receptor beta chain sequence, with context. The team ran DNA from unsorted PBMCs on ten immunoSEQ deep assay plates for sequencing. In the original processing: Junction-only sequences produced by ImmunoSEQ had no quality scores, so filtering differed. Measured with immunoSEQ multiplex PCR; TCRdb has only the in-frame clones, and not every one. That table supplies the V and J calls and clone size; D and trimming were determined from the DNA. The sample lists around 510,000 clones, 70% to 80% occurring once. The data belong to a study of shared clonotypes between healthy human individuals. The TCR sequence derives from a woman in her 40s in good health. Some clones in this sample may be carry-over from other donors' samples. Sequenced: PBMCs.

The CDR3 protein is CASSLGPGQINYGYTF. The CDR3 DNA reads TGTGCCAGCAGCTTAGGCCCTGGACAGATTAACTATGGCTACACCTTC. The chain employs TRBV7-2 and TRBJ1-2, with D possibly being TRBD1 (6 bases). CDR1 and CDR2 (germline): SGHTA, FQGNSA. The CDR3 is made up of 16 amino acids. Trimming cost V 1 base and J 1 base, with 13 bases left between them.